A single sample is the source of the 15 T cell receptor beta chains below, sequenced in a study of blood T cell repertoires in COVID-19. TCRdb's copy holds only in-frame clones and misses some; the assay was immunoSEQ multiplex PCR. The data show 200,000 or so clones, about 90% seen once. The specimen was peripheral blood. Receptor source: a man aged 40-49 years with active or convalescent COVID-19.

The chain links TRBV27 to TRBJ1-2; D is undetermined. Trimming cost V 0 bases and J 7 bases, with 9 bases left between them. The CDR3 covers 13 residues. Germline assignment: CDR1 MNHEY and CDR2 SMNVEV (reference sequence). The CDR3 is CASSLSGFIGYTF. CDR3 sequence (DNA): TGTGCCAGCAGTTTATCGGGCTTCATTGGCTACACCTTC.

The gene calls are TRBV5-1 and TRBJ2-7; TRBD1 matches at 9 bases. J lost 8 bases, V lost 0 bases, and 15 bases had no gene match. CDR3 size: 17 residues. Germline V gene data show CDR1 as SGHRS and CDR2 as YFSETQ. The CDR3 DNA is TGCGCCAGCAGCTTGGAGGGACAGGGAAGGAGGTGGACTAAGCAGTACTTC. Translated, it gives CASSLEGQGRRWTKQYF.

The genes are TRBV7-2 and TRBJ2-1; D gene unclear. The germline CDR1 and CDR2 sequences are SGHTA and FQGNSA. The CDR3 totals 13 residues. V gave up 3 bases and J gave up 4 bases, with 7 bases separating them. The CDR3 here is CASSFVSYNEQFF. The CDR3 coding sequence is TGTGCCAGCAGCTTCGTGAGTTACAATGAGCAGTTCTTC.

The V gene is TRBV7-8, the J gene TRBJ1-6, with D perhaps TRBD1 (5 bases). This CDR3 has 16 residues. V lost 5 bases to trimming and J lost 10 bases, with 21 bases between them. Germline CDR1 and CDR2: SGHVS and FQNEAQ. CDR3 in DNA: TGTGCCAGCAGCCCGACCATCAGGGCCGCAGGGTCACCCCTCCACTTT. This translates into CASSPTIRAAGSPLHF.

In this sample, this clone turned up a few times. This CDR3 is CATLEQTGGYTF. CDR3 coding DNA: TGTGCCACCCTGGAGCAAACCGGTGGCTACACCTTC. This chain uses TRBV12-3 or TRBV12-4 with TRBJ1-2, with D hard to call. The CDR3 runs 12 residues. The V gene lost 10 bases and the J gene lost 7 bases, with 16 bases spanning the gap.

This sequence joins TRBV2 and TRBJ1-1, with 10 bases aligning to TRBD1. Trimming removed 3 bases from V and 3 bases from J; junction bases left unmatched: 1. CDR1 SNHLY and CDR2 FYNNEI come from the germline V gene. This CDR3 comprises 14 residues. CDR3 nucleotides: TGTGCCAGCAGTGAGGGGACAGGGGACACTGAAGCTTTCTTT. Translating it yields CASSEGTGDTEAFF.

The chain employs TRBV6-6 and TRBJ2-1; 10 bases agree with TRBD1. From germline, CDR1 is MNHNY and CDR2 SVGAGI (reference sequence). The CDR3 is 14 residues long. V was pared by 6 bases and J by 4 bases, with 3 bases of the junction left unmatched. The CDR3 spells CASSKGQGYNEQFF. CDR3 nucleotide sequence: TGTGCCAGCAGCAAGGGACAGGGGTACAATGAGCAGTTCTTC.

The chain couples TRBV3-1 (or the pseudogene TRBV3-2) to TRBJ1-2; 7 positions match TRBD1. The CDR3 has 13 amino acids. CDR1 is LGHDT and CDR2 is YNNKEL in the germline V gene (reference sequence). The trim removed 4 bases at V and 6 bases at J, leaving 5 bases unmatched. Here the CDR3 DNA reads TGTGCCAGCAGCCCCAGGGGGTCGGATGGCTACACCTTC. It translates to CASSPRGSDGYTF.

The rearrangement joins TRBV6-1 to TRBJ2-2, with 12 nucleotides matching TRBD2. This CDR3 is 18 amino acids long. Trimming cost V 3 bases and J 4 bases; bases outside gene matches: 9. Looked up from germline, CDR1 is MNHNS and CDR2 is SASEGT. This chain's CDR3 is CASSETYGLAGITGELFF. CDR3 DNA sequence: TGTGCCAGCAGTGAGACCTATGGACTAGCGGGAATCACCGGGGAGCTGTTTTTT.

The V call is TRBV6-5, the J call TRBJ2-7; D remains ambiguous. Germline CDR1 reads MNHEY; CDR2 reads SVGAGI. V shed 5 bases and J shed 2 bases, with 10 bases lying between them. This CDR3 comprises 13 residues. The CDR3 region has the DNA TGTGCCAGCAGTCACGGTAGTACCTACGAGCAGTACTTC. Its protein product is CASSHGSTYEQYF.

The chain uses TRBV9 and TRBJ2-5; weak D call: TRBD2 (6 bases). This CDR3 is built from 14 residues. Trimming took off 3 bases at V and 6 bases at J, with 15 bases between the two ends. CDR1 SGDLS and CDR2 YYNGEE come from the germline V gene. The CDR3 DNA is TGTGCCAGCAGCGCCACGTTGGGGGGAAAGACCCAGTACTTC. Translating it yields CASSATLGGKTQYF.

The chain uses TRBV7-2 and TRBJ2-5, with D hard to call. CDR3 length: 12 amino acids. CDR1 SGHTA and CDR2 FQGNSA come from the germline V gene. V lost 4 bases, J lost 5 bases, and 8 bases lay in between. CDR3 loop: CASSSLVETQYF. The CDR3 nucleotides read TGTGCCAGCAGCTCATTAGTGGAGACCCAGTACTTC.

The V and J genes are TRBV28 and TRBJ1-2, with 7 positions matching TRBD1. Germline loops: CDR1 MDHEN, CDR2 SYDVKM. This CDR3 spans 13 amino acids. V shed 4 bases, J shed 4 bases, and the junction held 3 bases outside the gene matches. The CDR3 sequence: CASSSGQSYGYTF. CDR3 nucleotide sequence: TGTGCCAGCAGTTCGGGACAGAGCTATGGCTACACCTTC.

The J gene is TRBJ1-4, the V gene TRBV2; 7 nucleotides line up with TRBD1. This CDR3 contains 14 residues. J gave up 4 bases and V 4 bases, and 3 bases lay outside the gene matches. The germline CDR1 and CDR2 sequences are SNHLY and FYNNEI. The CDR3 loop is CASSGQGVNEKLFF. The DNA for the CDR3 is TGTGCCAGCAGTGGACAGGGCGTTAATGAAAAACTGTTTTTT.

The chain joins TRBV7-9 to TRBJ1-1; the D gene is possibly TRBD1 (5 bases). With 5 bases removed from V and 0 bases from J, the gap between germline ends came to 22 bases. This CDR3 has 18 residues. CDR1 is SEHNR and CDR2 is FQNEAQ in the germline V gene (reference sequence). The CDR3 bases are TGTGCCAGCAGCAATAGCTTTGATTCCCTAGGGGTGAACACTGAAGCTTTCTTT. This gives the protein CASSNSFDSLGVNTEAFF.